This is a list of T cell receptor beta chains from one sample in a study of blood T cell repertoires in COVID-19. The protocol was immunoSEQ multiplex PCR, while the TCRdb copy is restricted to in-frame clones and leaves out a portion. This table has around 80,000 clones, about 87% appearing once. Material: peripheral blood. The source of these receptors is a man older than 75 with active or convalescent COVID-19. The CDR3 runs from the conserved cysteine through the conserved F or W. Each record gives: CDR3 protein, CDR3 DNA, J gene, clone size, D gene, V gene. The D gene is left open where the match is weak. Clone size is not always given. Where it is, it says once, few, many or a class for expanded clones.

CASSRIGGTANSGNTIYF	TGTGCCAGCTCCCGAATTGGCGGGACAGCCAACTCTGGAAACACCATATATTTT	TRBJ1-3	NA	TRBD1	TRBV18
CATSDQGSGYGYTF	TGTGCCACCAGTGATCAGGGAAGCGGGTATGGCTACACCTTC	TRBJ1-2	NA	NA	TRBV24-1
CASSLDSTSNQPQHF	TGCGCCAGCAGCTTAGACAGTACTAGCAATCAGCCCCAGCATTTT	TRBJ1-5	NA	NA	TRBV5-1
CSSWTTLSTDTQYF	TGCAGCTCGTGGACTACCTTAAGCACAGATACGCAGTATTTT	TRBJ2-3	NA	NA	TRBV29-1
CASSSRSGSNQPQHF	TGTGCCAGCAGCTCCCGGAGTGGGAGCAATCAGCCCCAGCATTTT	TRBJ1-5	NA	NA	TRBV7-2
CASSGYRGTGGPLHF	TGTGCCAGCAGTGGATACCGGGGGACAGGGGGACCCCTCCACTTT	TRBJ1-6	few	TRBD1	TRBV6-4
CASSTGQGNTGELFF	TGTGCCAGCAGTACGGGACAGGGGAACACCGGGGAGCTGTTTTTT	TRBJ2-2	NA	TRBD1	TRBV27
CASRLGQGNEKLFF	TGCGCCAGCAGGCTGGGACAGGGTAATGAAAAACTGTTTTTT	TRBJ1-4	NA	TRBD1	TRBV5-1
CASSVGDRTWALHF	TGTGCCAGCAGCGTTGGGGACAGAACTTGGGCCCTCCACTTT	TRBJ1-6	NA	TRBD1	TRBV9
CASSPLAGGNNEQFF	TGTGCCAGCAGTCCTCTAGCGGGAGGAAACAATGAGCAGTTCTTC	TRBJ2-1	NA	TRBD2	TRBV11-1
CASSAGQGNSGNTIYF	TGTGCCAGCAGCGCCGGACAGGGAAACTCTGGAAACACCATATATTTT	TRBJ1-3	NA	TRBD1	TRBV6-6
CASSSVWATEAFF	TGCGCCAGCAGCTCCGTTTGGGCCACTGAAGCTTTCTTT	TRBJ1-1	NA	NA	TRBV5-1
CASSYLETGRYGYTF	TGTGCCAGCAGTTACTTGGAGACAGGGAGATATGGCTACACCTTC	TRBJ1-2	NA	TRBD1	TRBV6-5
CAIRPDSSGNTIYF	TGTGCCATCAGGCCCGACAGCTCTGGAAACACCATATATTTT	TRBJ1-3	NA	NA	TRBV10-3
CASSSPGTGGTEAFF	TGTGCCAGCAGTTCCCCGGGGACAGGTGGCACTGAAGCTTTCTTT	TRBJ1-1	NA	TRBD1	TRBV6-2/TRBV6-3
CASSYDRDLAEAFF	TGCGCCAGCAGCTACGACAGGGACTTAGCTGAAGCTTTCTTT	TRBJ1-1	NA	TRBD1	TRBV5-1
CASSVEGAGTEAFF	TGTGCCAGCAGTGTTGAGGGGGCAGGGACTGAAGCTTTCTTT	TRBJ1-1	once	TRBD1	TRBV2
CASSPLGGLQETQYF	TGCGCCAGCAGCCCCCTTGGGGGGTTACAAGAGACCCAGTACTTC	TRBJ2-5	NA	NA	TRBV5-1
CASSVGGMDYGYTF	TGTGCCAGCAGTGTTGGGGGGATGGACTATGGCTACACCTTC	TRBJ1-2	NA	NA	TRBV2
CASSPRGQYQETQYF	TGTGCCAGCAGCCCCCGGGGACAATACCAAGAGACCCAGTACTTC	TRBJ2-5	NA	NA	TRBV7-3
CASSRTDVTGLLSGNTIYF	TGTGCCAGCAGTCGGACAGATGTAACGGGGCTGTTGTCTGGAAACACCATATATTTT	TRBJ1-3	NA	NA	TRBV9
CASSLKEGGTQHF	TGTGCCAGCAGCTTAAAAGAGGGCGGCACCCAGCATTTT	TRBJ1-5	NA	NA	TRBV7-8
CASSTAEVTTQYF	TGTGCCAGTAGTACCGCTGAGGTGACTACGCAGTATTTT	TRBJ2-3	NA	NA	TRBV19
CASTFGQWDEKLFF	TGTGCCAGCACCTTCGGACAGTGGGACGAAAAACTGTTTTTT	TRBJ1-4	NA	NA	TRBV7-2
CASSSTGGNSPLHF	TGCGCCAGCAGCTCGACAGGGGGAAATTCACCCCTCCACTTT	TRBJ1-6	few	TRBD1	TRBV5-1
CASSIKGDNQPQHF	TGTGCCAGTAGTATAAAGGGAGACAATCAGCCCCAGCATTTT	TRBJ1-5	NA	NA	TRBV19
CASSPPGTGDEKLFF	TGTGCCAGCTCACCCCCCGGGACAGGGGATGAAAAACTGTTTTTT	TRBJ1-4	few	TRBD1	TRBV18
CASSLVWGQGDPAQHF	TGTGCCAGCAGCTTAGTCTGGGGACAGGGGGATCCGGCCCAGCATTTT	TRBJ1-5	few	TRBD1	TRBV7-2
CASSRGTGNQPQHF	TGTGCCAGCAGCCGAGGGACTGGCAATCAGCCCCAGCATTTT	TRBJ1-5	NA	NA	TRBV3-1/TRBV3-2
CASSLEAAGYNEQFF	TGCGCCAGCAGCTTGGAAGCGGCGGGATACAATGAGCAGTTCTTC	TRBJ2-1	NA	NA	TRBV5-1
CASRGLTKNIQYF	TGTGCCAGCAGGGGGCTGACCAAAAACATTCAGTACTTC	TRBJ2-4	NA	NA	TRBV3-1/TRBV3-2
CASSTPYGTEAFF	TGTGCCAGCAGTACCCCCTATGGCACTGAAGCTTTCTTT	TRBJ1-1	NA	NA	TRBV6-5
CASNLASGDTQYF	TGTGCCAGCAACCTGGCTAGCGGAGATACGCAGTATTTT	TRBJ2-3	NA	TRBD2	TRBV7-2
CASRESGGTTNEKLFF	TGTGCCAGCAGGGAGTCAGGGGGTACAACTAATGAAAAACTGTTTTTT	TRBJ1-4	NA	TRBD1	TRBV2
CAISDIGRTQYF	TGTGCCATCAGTGATATAGGGAGAACCCAGTATTTT	TRBJ2-3	NA	NA	TRBV10-3
CSVARGDYGYTF	TGCAGCGTTGCCCGCGGGGACTATGGGTACACCTTC	TRBJ1-2	NA	NA	TRBV29-1
CASGDRISSGNTIYF	TGTGCCAGCGGCGACAGGATAAGCTCTGGAAACACCATATATTTT	TRBJ1-3	NA	NA	TRBV5-4
CASSIGSRRHSPLHF	TGTGCCAGTAGTATAGGCAGCCGGAGACATTCACCCCTCCACTTT	TRBJ1-6	medium-sized	NA	TRBV19
CASRGSGRRGIYNEQFF	TGTGCCAGCAGAGGAAGCGGGAGAAGAGGTATTTACAATGAGCAGTTCTTC	TRBJ2-1	NA	TRBD2	TRBV7-2
CASSESGYGYTF	TGTGCCAGCAGCGAATCCGGGTACGGCTACACCTTC	TRBJ1-2	few	NA	TRBV5-4
CASSYAPGQGREKLFF	TGTGCCAGCAGCTATGCCCCGGGACAGGGTAGGGAAAAACTGTTTTTT	TRBJ1-4	NA	TRBD1	TRBV5-5
CASSLELAGANEQFF	TGTGCCAGCAGCTTAGAACTAGCGGGGGCTAATGAGCAGTTCTTC	TRBJ2-1	NA	TRBD2	TRBV7-9
CASSPLDRLNQPQHF	TGTGCCAGTAGTCCCCTGGACAGGCTTAATCAGCCCCAGCATTTT	TRBJ1-5	NA	TRBD1	TRBV19
CASSLAGGQPQHF	TGCGCCAGCAGCTTGGCCGGCGGGCAGCCCCAGCATTTT	TRBJ1-5	NA	NA	TRBV5-1
CASSRGVQGRGQPQHF	TGTGCCAGCAGCCGAGGGGTCCAGGGAAGGGGGCAGCCCCAGCATTTT	TRBJ1-5	NA	NA	TRBV4-2
CASSRLGTEQETQYF	TGCGCCAGCAGCCGACTCGGGACAGAACAAGAGACCCAGTACTTC	TRBJ2-5	once	TRBD1	TRBV5-1
CASSIDRPSSGNTIYF	TGTGCCAGTAGTATAGACAGGCCAAGCTCTGGAAACACCATATATTTT	TRBJ1-3	NA	NA	TRBV19
CASRRGQPSNYGYTF	TGTGCCAGCAGGCGGGGGCAGCCCTCTAACTATGGCTACACCTTC	TRBJ1-2	NA	NA	TRBV6-5
CASSKTRQEAFF	TGTGCCAGTAGCAAAACGCGGCAGGAAGCTTTCTTT	TRBJ1-1	once	NA	TRBV19
CASSPTGSFQPQHF	TGTGCCAGCAGCCCGACAGGTTCCTTTCAGCCCCAGCATTTT	TRBJ1-5	NA	NA	TRBV7-3
CASTLGQASEAFF	TGCGCCAGCACACTCGGACAGGCCTCTGAAGCTTTCTTT	TRBJ1-1	NA	TRBD1	TRBV5-1
CASSPRGGVNTEAFF	TGTGCCAGCTCTCCACGGGGGGGCGTAAACACTGAAGCTTTCTTT	TRBJ1-1	NA	NA	TRBV18
CASSLPGSNTGELFF	TGCGCCAGCAGCTTGCCAGGTTCGAACACCGGGGAGCTGTTTTTT	TRBJ2-2	once	NA	TRBV5-1